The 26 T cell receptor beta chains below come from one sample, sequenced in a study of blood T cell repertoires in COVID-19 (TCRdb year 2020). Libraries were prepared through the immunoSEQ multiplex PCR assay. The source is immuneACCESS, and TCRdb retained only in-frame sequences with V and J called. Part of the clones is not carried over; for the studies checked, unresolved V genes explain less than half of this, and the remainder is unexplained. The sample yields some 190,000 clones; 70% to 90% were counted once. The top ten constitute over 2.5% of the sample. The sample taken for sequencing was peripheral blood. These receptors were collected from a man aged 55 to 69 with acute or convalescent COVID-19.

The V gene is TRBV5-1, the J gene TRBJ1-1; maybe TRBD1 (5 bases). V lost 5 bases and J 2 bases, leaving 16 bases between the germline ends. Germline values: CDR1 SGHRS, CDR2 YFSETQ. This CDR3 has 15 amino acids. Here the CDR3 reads CASRPGGGENTEAFF. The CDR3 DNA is TGCGCCAGCAGACCTGGGGGAGGGGAAAACACTGAAGCTTTCTTT.

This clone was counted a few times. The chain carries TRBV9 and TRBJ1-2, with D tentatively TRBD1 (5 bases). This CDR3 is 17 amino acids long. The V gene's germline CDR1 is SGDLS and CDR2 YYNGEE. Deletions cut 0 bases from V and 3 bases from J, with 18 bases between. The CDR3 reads CASSVVPPDSLDYGYTF. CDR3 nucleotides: TGTGCCAGCAGCGTAGTACCCCCCGACAGTCTTGACTATGGCTACACCTTC.

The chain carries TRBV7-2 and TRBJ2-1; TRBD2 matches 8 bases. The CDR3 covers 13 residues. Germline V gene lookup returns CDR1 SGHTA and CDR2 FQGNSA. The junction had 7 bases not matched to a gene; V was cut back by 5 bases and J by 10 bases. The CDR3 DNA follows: TGTGCCAGCAGCCACGTAGCGGGACGAGAGCAGTTCTTC. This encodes CASSHVAGREQFF.

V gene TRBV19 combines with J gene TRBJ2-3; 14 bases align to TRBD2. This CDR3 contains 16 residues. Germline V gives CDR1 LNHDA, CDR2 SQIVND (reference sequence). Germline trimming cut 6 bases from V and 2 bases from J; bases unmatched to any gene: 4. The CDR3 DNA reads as TGTGCCAGTAGGGGGACTAGCGGGAGCCCCACAGATACGCAGTATTTT. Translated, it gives CASRGTSGSPTDTQYF.

The CDR3 sequence: CTSSQARDRRNQPQHF. The CDR3 DNA reads as TGCACCAGCAGCCAAGCTCGGGACAGGAGGAATCAGCCCCAGCATTTT. The V call is TRBV1, the J call TRBJ1-5; the DNA was not used to check the table's D call, TRBD1. TRBV1 corresponds to a pseudogene. The CDR3 runs to 16 residues.

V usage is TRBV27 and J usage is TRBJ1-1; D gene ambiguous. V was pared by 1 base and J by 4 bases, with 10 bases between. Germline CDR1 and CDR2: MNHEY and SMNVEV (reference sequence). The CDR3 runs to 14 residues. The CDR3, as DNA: TGTGCCAGCAGTTTATTGCCGGGAATCACTGAAGCTTTCTTT. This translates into CASSLLPGITEAFF.

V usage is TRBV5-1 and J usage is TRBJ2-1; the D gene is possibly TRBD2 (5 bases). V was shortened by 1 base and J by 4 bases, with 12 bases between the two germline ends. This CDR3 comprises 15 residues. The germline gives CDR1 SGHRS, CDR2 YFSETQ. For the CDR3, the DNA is TGCGCCAGCAGCTTGACGATCGGGGTTTACAATGAGCAGTTCTTC. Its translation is CASSLTIGVYNEQFF.

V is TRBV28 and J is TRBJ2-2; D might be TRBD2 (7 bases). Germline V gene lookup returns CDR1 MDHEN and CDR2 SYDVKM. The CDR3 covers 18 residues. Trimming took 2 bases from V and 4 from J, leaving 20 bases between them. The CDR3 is CASSLALRGAFPTGELFF. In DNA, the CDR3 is TGTGCCAGCAGTTTAGCCCTACGGGGGGCCTTCCCCACCGGGGAGCTGTTTTTT.

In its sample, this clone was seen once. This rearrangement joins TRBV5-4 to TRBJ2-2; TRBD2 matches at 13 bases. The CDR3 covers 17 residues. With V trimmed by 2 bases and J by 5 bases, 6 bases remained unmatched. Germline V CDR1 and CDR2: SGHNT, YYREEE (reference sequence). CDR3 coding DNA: TGTGCCAGCAGCTTACTAGCGGGAGGGCCGGCGACCGGGGAGCTGTTTTTT. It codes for CASSLLAGGPATGELFF.

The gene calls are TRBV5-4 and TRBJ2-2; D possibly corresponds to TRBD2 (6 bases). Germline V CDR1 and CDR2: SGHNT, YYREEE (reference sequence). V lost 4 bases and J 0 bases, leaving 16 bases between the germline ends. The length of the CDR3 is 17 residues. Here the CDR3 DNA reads TGTGCCAGCAGCCGCGGGACTCAGGGTGCGAACACCGGGGAGCTGTTTTTT. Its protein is CASSRGTQGANTGELFF.

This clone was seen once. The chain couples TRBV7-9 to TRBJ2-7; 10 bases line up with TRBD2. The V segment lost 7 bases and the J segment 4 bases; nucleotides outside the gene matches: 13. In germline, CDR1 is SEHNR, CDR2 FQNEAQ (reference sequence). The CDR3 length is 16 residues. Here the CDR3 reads CASTPGSSGGKYEQYF. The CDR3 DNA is TGTGCCAGCACCCCAGGAAGTAGCGGGGGGAAGTACGAGCAGTACTTC.

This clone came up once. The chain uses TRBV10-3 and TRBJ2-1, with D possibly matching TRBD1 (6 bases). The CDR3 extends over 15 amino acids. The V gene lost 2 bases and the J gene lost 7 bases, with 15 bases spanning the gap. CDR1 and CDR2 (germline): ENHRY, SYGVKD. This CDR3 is CAISEDRSQRNEQFF. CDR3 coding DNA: TGTGCCATCAGTGAGGACAGGTCTCAGCGAAATGAGCAGTTCTTC.

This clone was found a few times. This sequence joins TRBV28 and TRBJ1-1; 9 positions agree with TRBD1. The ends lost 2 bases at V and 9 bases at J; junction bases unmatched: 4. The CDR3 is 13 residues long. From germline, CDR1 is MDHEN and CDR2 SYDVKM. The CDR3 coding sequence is TGTGCCAGCAGTTTAGAATACAGGGGGCAAGCTTTCTTT. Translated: CASSLEYRGQAFF.

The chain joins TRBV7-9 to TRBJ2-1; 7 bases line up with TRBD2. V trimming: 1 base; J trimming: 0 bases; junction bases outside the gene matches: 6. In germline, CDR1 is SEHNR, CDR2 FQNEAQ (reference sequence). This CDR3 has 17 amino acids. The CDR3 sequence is CASSLGASGSSYNEQFF. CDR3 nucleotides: TGTGCCAGCAGCTTAGGGGCTAGCGGCAGCTCCTACAATGAGCAGTTCTTC.

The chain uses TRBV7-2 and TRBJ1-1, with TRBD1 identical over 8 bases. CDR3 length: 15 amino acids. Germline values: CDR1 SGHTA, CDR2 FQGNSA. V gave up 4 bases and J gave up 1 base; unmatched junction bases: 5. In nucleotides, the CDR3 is TGTGCCAGCAGCTATTGGACAGGGCGGAACACTGAAGCTTTCTTT. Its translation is CASSYWTGRNTEAFF.

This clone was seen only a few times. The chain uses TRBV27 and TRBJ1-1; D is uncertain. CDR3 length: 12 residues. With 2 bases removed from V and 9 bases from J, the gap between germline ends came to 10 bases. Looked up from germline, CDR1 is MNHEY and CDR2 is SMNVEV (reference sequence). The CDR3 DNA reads TGTGCCAGCAGTTTAACGGCGGGGAAAGCTTTCTTT. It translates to CASSLTAGKAFF.

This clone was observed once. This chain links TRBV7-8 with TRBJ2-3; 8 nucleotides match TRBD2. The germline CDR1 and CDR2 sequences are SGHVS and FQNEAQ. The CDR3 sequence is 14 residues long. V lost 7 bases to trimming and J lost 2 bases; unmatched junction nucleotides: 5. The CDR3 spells CASTGLAPTDTQYF. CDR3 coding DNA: TGTGCCAGCACCGGACTAGCCCCCACAGATACGCAGTATTTT.

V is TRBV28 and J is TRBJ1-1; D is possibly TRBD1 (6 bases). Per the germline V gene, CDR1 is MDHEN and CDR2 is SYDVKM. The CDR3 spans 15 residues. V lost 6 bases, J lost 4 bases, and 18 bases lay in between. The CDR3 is CASSPGDNSATEAFF. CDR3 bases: TGTGCCAGCAGCCCCGGGGACAATAGCGCCACTGAAGCTTTCTTT.

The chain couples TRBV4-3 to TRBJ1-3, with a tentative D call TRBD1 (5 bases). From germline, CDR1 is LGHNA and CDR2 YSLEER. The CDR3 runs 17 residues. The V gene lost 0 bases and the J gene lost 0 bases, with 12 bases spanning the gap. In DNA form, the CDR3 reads TGCGCCAGCAGCCAAGATCCACAGGCGAGCTCTGGAAACACCATATATTTT. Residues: CASSQDPQASSGNTIYF.

CDR3 DNA sequence: TGTGCCAGCAGTGGGGGGACGCAAGAGACCCAGTACTTC. Its protein product is CASSGGTQETQYF. The chain joins TRBV9 to TRBJ2-5; D possibly corresponds to TRBD2 (6 bases). Trimming stripped 5 bases from V and 2 bases from J, with 10 bases between. This CDR3 is 13 amino acids long. Germline V gives CDR1 SGDLS, CDR2 YYNGEE.

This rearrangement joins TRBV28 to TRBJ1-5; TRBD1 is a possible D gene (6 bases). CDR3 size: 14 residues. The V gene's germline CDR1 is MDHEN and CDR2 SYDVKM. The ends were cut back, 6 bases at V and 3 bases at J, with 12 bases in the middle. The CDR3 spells CASRPRTVNQPQHF. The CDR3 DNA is TGTGCCAGCAGGCCCCGGACAGTCAATCAGCCCCAGCATTTT. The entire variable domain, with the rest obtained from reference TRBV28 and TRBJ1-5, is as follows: DVKVTQSSRYLVKRTGEKVFLECVQDMDHENMFWYRQDPGLGLRLIYFSYDVKMKEKGDIPEGYSVSREKKERFSLILESASTNQTSMYLCASRPRTVNQPQHFGDGTRLSIL.

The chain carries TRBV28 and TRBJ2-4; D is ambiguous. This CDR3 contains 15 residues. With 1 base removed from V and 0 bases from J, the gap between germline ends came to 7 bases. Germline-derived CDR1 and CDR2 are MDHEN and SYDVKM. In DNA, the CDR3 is TGTGCCAGCAGTTTATCGTCCCTAGCCAAAAACATTCAGTACTTC. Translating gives CASSLSSLAKNIQYF.

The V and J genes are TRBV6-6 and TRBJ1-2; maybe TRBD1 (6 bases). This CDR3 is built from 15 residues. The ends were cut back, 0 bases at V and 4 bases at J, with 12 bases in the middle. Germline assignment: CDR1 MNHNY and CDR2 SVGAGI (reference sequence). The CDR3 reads CASSYSAGAGYGYTF. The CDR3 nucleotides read TGTGCCAGCAGTTACTCGGCAGGGGCCGGCTATGGCTACACCTTC.

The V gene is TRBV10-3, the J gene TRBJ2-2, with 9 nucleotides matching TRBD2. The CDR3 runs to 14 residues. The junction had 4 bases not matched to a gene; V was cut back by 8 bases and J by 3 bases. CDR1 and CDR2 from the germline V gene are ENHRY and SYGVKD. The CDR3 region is CAIGGRADTGELFF. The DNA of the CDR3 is TGTGCCATCGGCGGGAGGGCCGACACCGGGGAGCTGTTTTTT.

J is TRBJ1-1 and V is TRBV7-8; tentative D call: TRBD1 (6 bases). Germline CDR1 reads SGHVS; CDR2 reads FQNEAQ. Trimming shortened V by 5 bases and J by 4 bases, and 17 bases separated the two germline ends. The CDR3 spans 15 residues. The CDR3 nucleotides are TGTGCCAGCAGCCCTCCAGGGGCGGGGGGCACTGAAGCTTTCTTT. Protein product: CASSPPGAGGTEAFF.

Written as DNA, the CDR3 is TGTGCCAGTAGTACATCAGGATCGCAGCCCCAGCATTTT. Encoded protein: CASSTSGSQPQHF. This chain links TRBV19 with TRBJ1-5; D unclear. CDR3 length: 13 residues. Trimming stripped 4 bases from V and 7 bases from J, with 11 bases between. The germline CDR1 and CDR2 sequences are LNHDA and SQIVND (reference sequence).